This T cell receptor (beta chain) originates from a study of cytomegalovirus exposure and HLA in healthy donors. Study-wide points: Donor immune exposure was known only as CMV serostatus.

Amplification used 60 Vbeta primers and 13 Jbeta primers. The method was immunoSEQ multiplex PCR; TCRdb's version includes in-frame clones alone and lacks a portion of them. The data contain approximately 100,000 clones, 75% to 85% of them singletons. Concerning this clone itself: Its antigen remains unidentified.

All donors participated as healthy donors of bone marrow. The sample comprised PBMCs. This receptor was identified in a woman aged 40 to 50 in good health and CMV-seronegative.

In DNA, the CDR3 is TGTGCCAGCAGCCTATGGGACACCTACGAGCAGTACTTC. Its protein is CASSLWDTYEQYF. This sequence joins TRBV7-2 and TRBJ2-7; D might be TRBD1 (6 bases). The CDR3 length is 13 residues. Germline-derived CDR1 and CDR2 are SGHTA and FQGNSA. V lost 5 bases to trimming and J lost 2 bases, with 10 bases between them.